A single sample gave rise to the 8 T cell receptor beta chains below, sequenced in a study of CD8 T cells in ankylosing spondylitis. TCRdb processed the 5' RACE reads anew with MiXCR; each CDR3 protein has one entry. This sample has hundreds of thousands of distinct CDR3 sequences; over 9.5% occur once, and the top ten carry approximately 6.2%. Which antigens these TCRs recognize remains unknown. Study results and caveats: A TCR beta motif of eight highly homologous variants appeared characteristic of ankylosing spondylitis blood.

The sample was blood, either unsorted or a sorted T cell fraction (not recorded which). The receptor source for this set is a male donor with ankylosing spondylitis.

This clonotype was found a few times. The chain couples TRBV20-1 to TRBJ2-3; 7 bases fit TRBD2. The junction had 5 bases not matched to a gene; V was cut back by 5 bases and J by 0 bases. This CDR3 has 14 residues. Germline V CDR1 and CDR2: DFQATT, SNEGSKA (reference sequence). The CDR3 spells CSAVRGTSTDTQYF. The CDR3 DNA reads as TGCAGTGCTGTGCGGGGGACTAGCACAGATACGCAGTATTTT.

The chain couples TRBV11-2 to TRBJ2-1, with 9 positions matching TRBD2. V was pared by 6 bases and J by 9 bases, with 9 bases of the junction left unmatched. In germline, CDR1 is SGHAT, CDR2 FQNNGV. This CDR3 contains 14 residues. CDR3 in amino acids: CASSYSGSKVEQFF. DNA of the CDR3: TGTGCCAGCAGTTATAGCGGGAGTAAGGTTGAGCAGTTCTTC. The variable domain in full, with the rest retrieved from reference TRBV11-2 and TRBJ2-1, is EAGVAQSPRYKIIEKRQSVAFWCNPISGHATLYWYQQILGQGPKLLIQFQNNGVVDDSQLPKDRFSAERLKGVDSTLKIQPAKLEDSAVYLCASSYSGSKVEQFFGPGTRLTVL.

CDR3 amino acids: CASSFPGTGAGRPQHF. CDR3 sequence (DNA): TGTGCCAGCAGTTTTCCCGGGACAGGCGCCGGGAGGCCCCAGCATTTT. The chain employs TRBV12-3 or TRBV12-4 and TRBJ1-5; the match to TRBD1 covers 8 bases. J was trimmed by 9 bases and V by 3 bases; bases with no gene match: 13. The CDR3 consists of 16 residues.

This chain links TRBV30 with TRBJ2-7; the match to TRBD1 covers 8 bases. Germline V gene sequence: CDR1 GTSNPN, CDR2 SVGIG (reference sequence). The CDR3 has 14 amino acids. The CDR3 region has the DNA TGTGCTCTGGACGTGGACAGGGTTAGCAACGAGCAGTACTTC. Its protein is CALDVDRVSNEQYF.

The chain uses TRBV20-1 and TRBJ1-6; the match to TRBD1 covers 7 bases. Germline V CDR1 and CDR2: DFQATT, SNEGSKA (reference sequence). This CDR3 has 14 amino acids. V gave up 4 bases and J gave up 7 bases; unmatched junction bases: 7. The DNA for the CDR3 is TGCAGTGCTACGCCACAGGGGAAGAATTCACCCCTCCACTTT. Its protein is CSATPQGKNSPLHF.

This clonotype was observed a few times. The chain employs TRBV20-1 and TRBJ2-3, with D tentatively TRBD1 (5 bases). CDR1 DFQATT and CDR2 SNEGSKA come from the germline V gene (reference sequence). Trimming took off 2 bases at V and 4 bases at J, with 13 bases between the two ends. The CDR3 covers 14 residues. The CDR3 nucleotides read TGCAGTGCTAGATATCAGGGTAATTCAGATACGCAGTATTTT. This encodes CSARYQGNSDTQYF.

CDR3 sequence reads: CSVETAGDTQYF. Written as DNA, the CDR3 is TGCAGCGTTGAGACGGCAGGGGATACGCAGTATTTT. The V gene is TRBV29-1, the J gene TRBJ2-3; TRBD1 might be the D (5 bases). Trimming cost V 3 bases and J 6 bases, with 10 bases left between them. CDR1 is SQVTM, CDR2 ANQGSEA, per germline. The CDR3 runs 12 residues.

The rearrangement joins TRBV7-9 to TRBJ2-6, with TRBD2 matching 7 bases. J was trimmed by 4 bases and V by 5 bases; bases with no gene match: 11. Germline CDR1 and CDR2: SEHNR and FQNEAQ (reference sequence). The CDR3 extends over 17 amino acids. In nucleotides, the CDR3 is TGTGCCAGCAGCATCAGAGGGAGGGCCTTCGGGGCCAACGTCCTGACTTTC. This translates into CASSIRGRAFGANVLTF.